The 25 T cell receptor beta chains below were found in one sample sequenced in a study of T-cell reconstitution after alpha-beta-depleted transplantation in children. The authors prepared the TCRbeta library with unique molecular identifiers. TCRdb passed the PCR reads through MiXCR, listing each CDR3 protein once. The sample has 600,000 to 800,000 distinct CDR3 sequences; roughly 13% are singletons. The sample consisted of PBMCs, taken before TCRalphabeta/CD19-depleted stem cell transplant. All receptors derive from a girl between 2 and 10 years old with congenital amegakaryocytic thrombocytopenia, due to receive a stem cell transplant.

Comments on this clonotype: This sequence may be a read error, since a much larger clone differs from it by one base. CDR3 in amino acids: CCAKNSRIGRASQETQYF. The CDR3 region has the DNA TGCTGTGCTAAAAACAGTCGGATCGGGAGGGCCTCCCAAGAGACCCAGTACTTC. The chain joins TRBV20-1 to TRBJ2-5; the match to TRBD2 covers 8 bases. The CDR3 is made up of 18 amino acids. The germline V gene encodes CDR1 DFQATT and CDR2 SNEGSKA (reference sequence).

This clonotype was found many times. This chain links TRBV12-3 or TRBV12-4 with TRBJ2-5, with D possibly matching TRBD2 (6 bases). V was clipped by 2 bases and J by 4 bases, with 17 bases between them. CDR3 length: 16 residues. Here the CDR3 DNA reads TGTGCCAGCAGTTTATGGGGCGCGCGGGACCCAGAGACCCAGTACTTC. As protein: CASSLWGARDPETQYF.

This clonotype came up many times. The chain uses TRBV5-4 and TRBJ2-7; D perhaps matches TRBD2 (5 bases). Looked up from germline, CDR1 is SGHNT and CDR2 is YYREEE (reference sequence). This CDR3 region has 15 residues. V gave up 0 bases and J gave up 5 bases, with 15 bases separating them. CDR3 region: CASSLGSSSLDEQYF. CDR3 bases: TGTGCCAGCAGCTTGGGCTCCTCTAGCCTCGACGAGCAGTACTTC.

This rearrangement joins TRBV6-1 to TRBJ2-2; D remains unclear. Germline lookup yields CDR1 MNHNS and CDR2 SASEGT. There are 13 residues in the CDR3. V lost 7 bases to trimming and J lost 2 bases, with 8 bases between them. The CDR3 sequence: CASTDVNTGELFF. Here the CDR3 DNA reads TGTGCCAGCACTGACGTAAACACCGGGGAGCTGTTTTTT.

This clonotype was seen many times. The gene calls are TRBV10-3 and TRBJ1-1, with D perhaps matching TRBD1 (5 bases). Germline V lookup: CDR1 ENHRY, CDR2 SYGVKD. This CDR3 has 12 residues. V lost 10 bases and J 1 base, leaving 10 bases between the germline ends. CDR3 DNA: TGTGCCACCACCACAGGGAACACTGAAGCTTTCTTT. It is translated as CATTTGNTEAFF.

The chain couples TRBV5-6 to TRBJ2-2; D is uncertain. The germline CDR1 and CDR2 sequences are SGHDT and YYEEEE. The CDR3 runs to 15 residues. The V and J ends lost 0 bases and 7 bases respectively, with 13 bases between them. Here the CDR3 reads CASSLDPSTVGELFF. CDR3 sequence (DNA): TGTGCCAGCAGCTTGGATCCTAGTACTGTCGGGGAGCTGTTTTTT.

The chain uses TRBV3-1 and TRBJ2-1, with D unresolved. Looked up from germline, CDR1 is LGHDT and CDR2 is YNNKEL (reference sequence). V was cut by 0 bases and J by 2 bases, with 17 bases left in between. CDR3 length: 18 amino acids. CDR3 region: CASSQEVWLRNTYNEQFF. The CDR3, as DNA: TGTGCCAGCAGCCAAGAAGTTTGGTTGAGAAACACCTACAATGAGCAGTTCTTC.

The chain has TRBV10-2 and TRBJ1-5; D perhaps matches TRBD1 (5 bases). Deletions cut 8 bases from V and 2 bases from J, with 19 bases between. The CDR3 is 16 amino acids. Germline V gene lookup returns CDR1 WSHSY and CDR2 SAAADI. The chain's CDR3 is CASADRMGVGNQPQHF. For the CDR3, the DNA is TGCGCCAGCGCGGACCGGATGGGGGTCGGCAATCAGCCCCAGCATTTT.

Many counts were recorded for this clonotype. V gene TRBV6-5 combines with J gene TRBJ2-1, with D tentatively TRBD1 (5 bases). Germline-derived CDR1 and CDR2 are MNHEY and SVGAGI. V was clipped by 3 bases and J by 6 bases, with 9 bases between them. This CDR3 is 13 amino acids long. CDR3 residues: CASSYGQGNEQFF. CDR3 nucleotides: TGTGCCAGCAGTTATGGGCAGGGCAATGAGCAGTTCTTC.

There are a few counts of this clonotype. The chain has TRBV20-1 and TRBJ2-7; 9 bases match TRBD2. V dropped 3 bases and J dropped 1; count of bases not matched to a gene: 7. The CDR3 sequence is 15 residues long. Germline CDR1 DFQATT, CDR2 SNEGSKA (reference sequence). The CDR3 is CSARTPAGGSYEQYF. In DNA form, the CDR3 reads TGCAGTGCTAGGACCCCAGCGGGAGGTTCCTACGAGCAGTACTTC.

There are many counts of this clonotype. V is TRBV12-3 or TRBV12-4 and J is TRBJ2-1; TRBD2 aligns across 9 bases. The CDR3 extends over 14 amino acids. Germline trimming cut 6 bases from V and 7 bases from J; bases unmatched to any gene: 7. The CDR3, as DNA: TGTGCCAGCAGGTATAGCGGGAGAAGGAATGAGCAGTTCTTC. Translated, it gives CASRYSGRRNEQFF.

This clonotype showed up just a few times. The V and J genes are TRBV12-3 or TRBV12-4 and TRBJ2-2, with 7 positions matching TRBD2. The ends lost 4 bases at V and 4 bases at J; junction bases unmatched: 3. This CDR3 region has 14 residues. The CDR3 coding sequence is TGTGCCAGCAGTTGGGGGGGGACCACCGGGGAGCTGTTTTTT. It yields the protein CASSWGGTTGELFF.

Only a few counts were recorded for this clonotype. The V gene is TRBV3-1, the J gene TRBJ2-5; D remains ambiguous. The CDR3 covers 12 residues. V lost 3 bases, J lost 9 bases, and 11 bases lay in between. CDR1 and CDR2 from the germline V gene are LGHDT and YNNKEL (reference sequence). The CDR3 nucleotides are TGTGCCAGCAGCCAGGGCCAGACGTCCCAGTACTTC. It is translated as CASSQGQTSQYF.

This clonotype showed up just a few times. The J gene is TRBJ2-3, the V gene TRBV20-1; no firm D call. Germline lookup yields CDR1 DFQATT and CDR2 SNEGSKA (reference sequence). The CDR3 consists of 15 residues. Deletions cut 1 base from V and 5 bases from J, with 16 bases between. CDR3 residues: CSARGGDPRLDTQYF. DNA for the CDR3: TGCAGTGCTAGAGGGGGTGACCCTCGACTAGATACGCAGTATTTT.

There are many counts of this clonotype. The chain combines TRBV4-1 with TRBJ1-5, with D unresolved. Trimming took 2 bases from V and 1 from J, leaving 12 bases between them. The V gene's germline CDR1 is MGHRA and CDR2 YSYEKL. This CDR3 is built from 16 residues. The CDR3: CASSQSVFVSNQPQHF. DNA of the CDR3: TGCGCCAGCAGCCAAAGTGTTTTTGTCAGCAATCAGCCCCAGCATTTT.

There are many counts of this clonotype. This chain uses TRBV5-1 with TRBJ1-1; D uncertain. The CDR3 loop spans 12 amino acids. Trimming cost V 5 bases and J 2 bases, with 7 bases left between them. The germline V gene has CDR1 SGHRS and CDR2 YFSETQ. The CDR3 coding sequence is TGCGCCAGCAGACTCACCAACACTGAAGCTTTCTTT. Its translation: CASRLTNTEAFF.

This clonotype has a count of ten or more. The rearrangement links TRBV12-3 or TRBV12-4 to TRBJ2-7, with a tentative D call TRBD1 (6 bases). The CDR3 has 13 residues. The V and J ends lost 3 bases and 1 base respectively, with 7 bases between them. CDR3 sequence (DNA): TGTGCCAGCAGTTTCAGGGGATCCTACGAGCAGTACTTC. Translation gives CASSFRGSYEQYF.

Concerning this clonotype itself: A single base separates this from a much larger clone, so it may be a read error. The gene calls are TRBV21-1 and TRBJ1-5; the tabulated D call, TRBD1, remains unverified against the DNA. TRBV21-1 is a listed pseudogene. The CDR3 covers 17 residues. The CDR3 DNA sequence: TGTGCCAGCAGCACATACACGCCAGGGCGGGGCAATCAGCCCCAGCATTTT. Its protein is CASSTYTPGRGNQPQHF.

This clonotype turned up a few times. The genes are TRBV28 and TRBJ2-6, with D uncertain. Trimming pared 6 bases from V and 0 bases from J, leaving 6 bases between. The CDR3 has 14 residues. Looked up from germline, CDR1 is MDHEN and CDR2 is SYDVKM. The CDR3 sequence is CASSSYSGANVLTF. The CDR3 bases are TGTGCCAGCAGCAGTTACTCTGGGGCCAACGTCCTGACTTTC.

This clonotype was counted only a few times. The chain uses TRBV12-3 or TRBV12-4 and TRBJ2-7; D is unclear. The V end lost 7 bases, the J end lost 0 bases, and 10 bases lay between the germline ends. CDR3 length equals 13 residues. CDR3 sequence reads: CASTIAASYEQYF. DNA for the CDR3: TGTGCCAGCACTATAGCAGCCTCCTACGAGCAGTACTTC.

This clonotype was counted at least ten times. The V gene is TRBV20-1, the J gene TRBJ2-1, with TRBD2 matching over 8 bases. Germline assignment: CDR1 DFQATT and CDR2 SNEGSKA (reference sequence). V shed 3 bases, J shed 0 bases, and the junction held 10 bases outside the gene matches. The CDR3 has 17 residues. The CDR3 spells CSARVGGGSLSYNEQFF. DNA of the CDR3: TGCAGTGCTAGGGTTGGCGGGGGGTCCCTCTCCTACAATGAGCAGTTCTTC.

This clonotype occurred many times. The rearrangement joins TRBV7-9 to TRBJ1-1; D may be TRBD1 (6 bases). The V and J ends lost 5 bases and 3 bases respectively, with 13 bases between them. This CDR3 has 14 residues. CDR1 SEHNR and CDR2 FQNEAQ come from the germline V gene (reference sequence). The CDR3 nucleotides read TGTGCCAGCAGCCCCGGGGGGCGAGACACTGAAGCTTTCTTT. It yields the protein CASSPGGRDTEAFF.

This clonotype has a handful of counts. V usage is TRBV20-1 and J usage is TRBJ2-3; 8 nucleotides match TRBD1. The CDR3 sequence is 13 residues long. V lost 6 bases, J lost 6 bases, and 8 bases stayed unmatched. Per germline, CDR1 DFQATT and CDR2 SNEGSKA (reference sequence). The CDR3 sequence is CSASQGAVDTQYF. CDR3 DNA: TGCAGTGCAAGCCAGGGGGCGGTGGATACGCAGTATTTT.

This clonotype was seen repeatedly, ten times or more. This chain links TRBV4-1 with TRBJ2-3; D is unclear. This CDR3 is built from 15 residues. The ends were cut back, 1 base at V and 2 bases at J, with 10 bases in the middle. Germline V gene data show CDR1 as MGHRA and CDR2 as YSYEKL. CDR3 sequence reads: CASSQARITTDTQYF. The CDR3 nucleotides are TGCGCCAGCAGCCAAGCAAGGATTACCACAGATACGCAGTATTTT.

At least ten counts were recorded for this clonotype. The gene calls are TRBV7-9 and TRBJ2-7; D is uncertain. This CDR3 is 13 amino acids long. The V end was cut by 1 base, the J end by 7 bases, with 11 bases between. Germline loops: CDR1 SEHNR, CDR2 FQNEAQ (reference sequence). The CDR3 nucleotides are TGTGCCAGCAGCTTAGACAGCGCGCAGGAGCAGTACTTC. Translated: CASSLDSAQEQYF.